The clone carrying this TCR beta chain was picked up a small number of times. As yet, its antigen is unknown. Individual cDNA molecules received unique molecular identifiers. TCRdb itself ran the 5' RACE reads through MiXCR, one entry per CDR3 protein. The profile shows 60,000 to 75,000 distinct CDR3 sequences, 9.5% to 12% of them singletons. Germline values: CDR1 MNHEY, CDR2 SVGAGI. The CDR3 is made up of 9 amino acids. Trimming left V 5 bases short and J 16 bases short, with 9 bases between. The sample comes from a study of early T cells in non-severe SARS-CoV-2 infection. Study background: Unpaired chains resulted from sequencing bulk RNA of unsorted whole blood.

Broader study findings: The study's VDJdb matching favored anti-spike CD8 responses and missed private and CD4 specificities.

This sample comprised whole blood, obtained at baseline. The receptor's source is an adult who was a healthcare worker with PCR-confirmed SARS-CoV-2 infection or an uninfected control (not recorded which). V and J are TRBV6-5 and TRBJ1-5; D is uncertain. The DNA for the CDR3 is TGTGCCAGCAGTCCCCTCTCTCATTTT. Its translation: CASSPLSHF.